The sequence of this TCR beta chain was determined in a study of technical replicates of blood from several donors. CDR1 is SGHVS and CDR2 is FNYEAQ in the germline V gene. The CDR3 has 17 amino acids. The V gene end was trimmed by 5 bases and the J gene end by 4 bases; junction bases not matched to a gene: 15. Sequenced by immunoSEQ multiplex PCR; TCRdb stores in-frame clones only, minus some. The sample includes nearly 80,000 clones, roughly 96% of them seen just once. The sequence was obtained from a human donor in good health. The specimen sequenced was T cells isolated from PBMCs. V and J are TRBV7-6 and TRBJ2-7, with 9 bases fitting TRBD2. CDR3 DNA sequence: TGTGCCAGCAGCCCCCCGGTGTGGGTAGCGGGGGAATACGAGCAGTACTTC. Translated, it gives CASSPPVWVAGEYEQYF.